This T cell receptor beta chain was recorded in a study of cytomegalovirus exposure and HLA in healthy donors. Notes on the study in general: Common viral pathogens seemed to be connected with several of the most significant clusters, according to a later analysis. The study listed 150 to 200 cytomegalovirus-associated TCR beta chains.

This clone occurred once. What it binds is unknown. Vbeta (60) and Jbeta (13) primers were used in the PCR. Method: immunoSEQ multiplex PCR; TCRdb's copy keeps in-frame clones and lacks some. The data contain around 150,000 clones, about 75% of them singletons. Sequenced sample: PBMCs. This TCR came from a female donor in good health and CMV-seronegative.

The CDR3 loop reads CASSYLREINEQFF. In nucleotides, the CDR3 is TGTGCCAGCAGTTATTTGCGGGAGATCAATGAGCAGTTCTTC. The rearrangement uses TRBV6-6 and TRBJ2-1, with 7 positions matching TRBD2. Germline values: CDR1 MNHNY, CDR2 SVGAGI (reference sequence). The ends lost 3 bases at V and 6 bases at J; junction bases unmatched: 5. This CDR3 spans 14 amino acids.